The 6 T cell receptor beta chains in this list originate from one sample, sequenced in a study of T cells in localized non-small cell lung cancer. The method was immunoSEQ multiplex PCR; TCRdb's version includes in-frame clones alone and lacks a portion of them. The sample records under 35,000 clones, about 90% being singletons. The sample in question was peripheral blood mononuclear cells, obtained before any cancer treatment. The source of these receptors is a woman aged 40-69 years with stage III lung adenocarcinoma.

V usage is TRBV5-1 and J usage is TRBJ1-5; no clear D gene. This CDR3 spans 14 amino acids. V was trimmed by 9 bases and J by 6 bases, leaving 19 bases between them. Germline V gene lookup returns CDR1 SGHRS and CDR2 YFSETQ. The CDR3 nucleotides read TGCGCCACCCTCCGAGGGAGGGCGGGTCAGCCCCAGCATTTT. This encodes CATLRGRAGQPQHF.

This chain joins TRBV4-3 and TRBJ1-5, with 10 nucleotides matching TRBD1. The junction had 2 bases not matched to a gene; V was cut back by 3 bases and J by 6 bases. The germline CDR1 and CDR2 sequences are LGHNA and YSLEER. This CDR3 region has 14 residues. The chain's CDR3 is CASSQTGGGQPQHF. The CDR3, as DNA: TGCGCCAGCAGCCAGACAGGGGGCGGTCAGCCCCAGCATTTT.

The chain is built from TRBV6-4 and TRBJ1-2; D gene ambiguous. This CDR3 comprises 15 residues. Germline V gene sequence: CDR1 MRHNA, CDR2 SNTAGT. V was shortened by 2 bases and J by 4 bases, with 14 bases between the two germline ends. CDR3 coding DNA: TGTGCCAGCAGTGACGGAGACGGGCAACCCTATGGCTACACCTTC. This codes for CASSDGDGQPYGYTF.

This rearrangement joins TRBV7-2 to TRBJ2-2; a weak D match, TRBD2 (6 bases). CDR1 and CDR2 from the germline V gene are SGHTA and FQGNSA. This CDR3 has 13 residues. V was clipped by 11 bases and J by 1 base, with 11 bases between them. The CDR3 DNA reads as TGTGCCTGCGATAGCGGGAACACCGGGGAGCTGTTTTTT. It yields the protein CACDSGNTGELFF.

The chain links TRBV7-8 to TRBJ1-1; TRBD1 is a possible D gene (6 bases). The CDR3 is made up of 15 amino acids. V shed 7 bases and J shed 4 bases, with 19 bases lying between them. Germline CDR1 SGHVS, CDR2 FQNEAQ. The CDR3 DNA sequence: TGTGCCAGCAACTCACGGGGGGGGCGAAGCACTGAAGCTTTCTTT. It encodes CASNSRGGRSTEAFF. The whole variable domain, remainder taken from reference TRBV7-8 and TRBJ1-1, is GAGVSQSPRYKVAKRGQDVALRCDPISGHVSLFWYQQALGQGPEFLTYFQNEAQLDKSGLPSDRFFAERPEGSVSTLKIQRTQQEDSAVYLCASNSRGGRSTEAFFGQGTRLTVV.

The chain links TRBV28 to TRBJ2-1; 9 bases are shared with TRBD2. This CDR3 spans 15 amino acids. Germline V gives CDR1 MDHEN, CDR2 SYDVKM. J gave up 9 bases and V 4 bases, and 10 bases lay outside the gene matches. The CDR3 region is CASSSPGGRASEQFF. DNA of the CDR3: TGTGCCAGCAGTTCCCCGGGCGGGAGGGCCAGTGAGCAGTTCTTC.